The 14 T cell receptor beta chains below were found in one sample sequenced in a study of CD8 T cells in ankylosing spondylitis. Study results and caveats: Seemingly distinctive of ankylosing spondylitis blood was a TCR beta motif formed by eight highly homologous variants.

One entry per CDR3 protein, called by TCRdb with MiXCR from the 5' RACE reads. The table records around 490,000 distinct CDR3 sequences, less than 6% of them present only once. Their antigens are not known. The sample consisted of blood, either unsorted or a sorted T cell fraction (not recorded which). The source is a male donor with ankylosing spondylitis.

This clonotype turned up a few times. The rearrangement uses TRBV20-1 and TRBJ2-7, with 7 bases identical to TRBD1. The germline V gene has CDR1 DFQATT and CDR2 SNEGSKA (reference sequence). Trimming at V came to 0 bases and at J to 1 base, leaving 9 bases not matched to a gene. This CDR3 has 16 residues. The CDR3 coding sequence is TGCAGTGCTAGAGAGTATTTGGCAGGGGGTTCCTACGAGCAGTACTTC. This translates into CSAREYLAGGSYEQYF.

This clonotype was seen many times. The chain joins TRBV7-3 to TRBJ2-7, with a possible D match to TRBD1 (6 bases). V lost 2 bases, J lost 3 bases, and 17 bases lay in between. In germline, CDR1 is SGHTA, CDR2 FQGTGA. This CDR3 contains 16 residues. The CDR3 nucleotides read TGTGCCAGCAGCTTAGATCCCTCAGGGGTAGGCTACGAGCAGTACTTC. Translating it yields CASSLDPSGVGYEQYF.

This clonotype has a count of ten or more. The chain carries TRBV14 and TRBJ2-2; no clear D. This CDR3 has 13 amino acids. Germline V gene lookup returns CDR1 SGHDN and CDR2 FVKESK. V was trimmed by 6 bases and J by 6 bases, leaving 11 bases between them. CDR3 residues: CASSQARAGELFF. Written as DNA, the CDR3 is TGTGCCAGCAGTCAGGCTCGAGCCGGGGAGCTGTTTTTT. The full variable domain, completed using reference TRBV14 and TRBJ2-2, is EAGVTQFPSHSVIEKGQTVTLRCDPISGHDNLYWYRRVMGKEIKFLLHFVKESKQDESGMPNNRFLAERTGGTYSTLKVQPAELEDSGVYFCASSQARAGELFFGEGSRLTVL.

Ten or more counts support this clonotype. The CDR3 loop is CSAQSGTGDASFF. The CDR3, as DNA: TGCAGCGCCCAATCGGGGACAGGGGATGCGTCTTTCTTT. V is TRBV29-1 and J is TRBJ1-1, with 10 bases that match TRBD1. Losses at the gene ends were 7 bases for V and 12 bases for J; bases not matched to a gene: 14. CDR3 length: 13 amino acids. Germline assignment: CDR1 SQVTM and CDR2 ANQGSEA.

This clonotype was counted at least ten times. The chain links TRBV24-1 to TRBJ2-2; the match to TRBD2 covers 8 bases. This CDR3 spans 15 amino acids. V lost 7 bases, J lost 2 bases, and 5 bases stayed unmatched. Germline CDR1 is KGHDR and CDR2 is SFDVKD. For the CDR3, the DNA is TGTGCCACCAGACGTAGCGGGGAAAACACCGGGGAGCTGTTTTTT. Its translation is CATRRSGENTGELFF.

This clonotype was counted at least ten times. The chain couples TRBV5-6 to TRBJ1-1; D remains unclear. Trimming removed 6 bases at V and 3 bases at J, with 18 bases between. The CDR3 has 15 residues. The germline CDR1 and CDR2 sequences are SGHDT and YYEEEE. The CDR3 loop is CASKKWEVSYTEAFF. The CDR3 DNA sequence: TGTGCCAGCAAAAAGTGGGAAGTCTCGTACACTGAAGCTTTCTTT.

This clonotype was counted many times. V and J are TRBV15 and TRBJ1-1, with D tentatively TRBD1 (5 bases). Trimming took 3 bases from V and 0 from J, leaving 11 bases between them. Per the germline V gene, CDR1 is LNHNV and CDR2 is YYDKDF (reference sequence). The CDR3 is 15 amino acids. The DNA for the CDR3 is TGTGCCACCAGCAGTCTCAGGGTCATGAACACTGAAGCTTTCTTT. Encoded protein: CATSSLRVMNTEAFF. Combining the CDR3 with reference TRBV15 and TRBJ1-1 gives the whole variable domain DAMVIQNPRYQVTQFGKPVTLSCSQTLNHNVMYWYQQKSSQAPKLLFHYYDKDFNNEADTPDNFQSRRPNTSFCFLDIRSPGLGDTAMYLCATSSLRVMNTEAFFGQGTRLTVV.

This clonotype showed up many times. This chain joins TRBV4-3 and TRBJ2-2, with a possible D match to TRBD2 (7 bases). The CDR3 consists of 15 residues. CDR1 is LGHNA, CDR2 YSLEER, per germline. V shed 4 bases and J shed 4 bases, with 13 bases lying between them. CDR3 sequence (DNA): TGCGCCAGCAGCCGAAGGGAGGGGGGCACCGGGGAGCTGTTTTTT. Translated: CASSRREGGTGELFF.

This clonotype was counted a few times. The chain combines TRBV20-1 with TRBJ2-1, with D hard to call. The V end was cut by 3 bases, the J end by 0 bases, with 15 bases between. This CDR3 has 16 residues. Germline-derived CDR1 and CDR2 are DFQATT and SNEGSKA (reference sequence). Here the CDR3 DNA reads TGCAGTGCTAGGCCAGCTTCTCCGAGCTCCTACAATGAGCAGTTCTTC. Its protein is CSARPASPSSYNEQFF.

The gene calls are TRBV2 and TRBJ2-6, with D unclear. The CDR3 loop spans 19 amino acids. Trimming shortened V by 11 bases and J by 0 bases, and 26 bases separated the two germline ends. Germline V gene data show CDR1 as SNHLY and CDR2 as FYNNEI. DNA of the CDR3: TGTGCCCTCAGTTTAATCCTGGGAACTTCCATCTCTGGGGCCAACGTCCTGACTTTC. The encoded protein is CALSLILGTSISGANVLTF.

This clonotype was counted ten times or more. The chain's CDR3 is CSVEGRTTDTQYF. DNA of the CDR3: TGCAGCGTTGAGGGACGGACCACAGATACGCAGTATTTT. The chain recombines TRBV29-1 with TRBJ2-3, with D perhaps assigned TRBD1 or TRBD2 (5 bases each). CDR1 SQVTM and CDR2 ANQGSEA come from the germline V gene. The germline V and J ends were trimmed by 3 bases and 2 bases, with 9 bases remaining between them. CDR3 length: 13 residues.

This clonotype was recorded a few times. J is TRBJ2-3 and V is TRBV28; unclear D gene. This CDR3 has 13 residues. Germline V CDR1 and CDR2: MDHEN, SYDVKM. Trimming shortened V by 2 bases and J by 5 bases, and 8 bases separated the two germline ends. The CDR3 sequence is CASSLVNLDTQYF. The CDR3, as DNA: TGTGCCAGCAGTTTAGTTAACCTAGATACGCAGTATTTT.

This clonotype has ten or more counts. V gene TRBV7-9 combines with J gene TRBJ2-3, with 8 bases aligning to TRBD2. CDR3 length: 15 residues. J gave up 2 bases and V 3 bases, and 4 bases lay outside the gene matches. Germline V gene data show CDR1 as SEHNR and CDR2 as FQNEAQ (reference sequence). This CDR3 is CASSFAAGVTDTQYF. The DNA of the CDR3 is TGTGCCAGCAGCTTCGCAGCGGGGGTCACAGATACGCAGTATTTT.

This clonotype was found many times. The chain is built from TRBV28 and TRBJ2-3; 10 nucleotides align to TRBD2. The CDR3 is 20 residues long. Germline V gives CDR1 MDHEN, CDR2 SYDVKM. The J segment lost 3 bases and the V segment lost 5 bases, leaving 20 bases of the junction unmatched. The CDR3 region is CASSLFDRASGRGGTDTQYF. The DNA of the CDR3 is TGTGCCAGCAGTCTTTTCGACCGGGCTAGCGGGAGAGGGGGTACAGATACGCAGTATTTT.